This T cell receptor beta chain was found in a study of post-analysis software for immune sequencing data. On the study more broadly: In terms of disease course, relapsing-remitting, secondary progressive and progressive-relapsing multiple sclerosis were included.

The CDR3 consists of 14 residues. With V trimmed by 3 bases and J by 7 bases, 3 bases remained unmatched. The study, taken as a whole, reports: When patients were compared with controls, four or five TRBV segments were more frequent, TRBV5-6, TRBV5-1 and TRBV20-1 among them. Pronounced co-clustering by F measure was evident among identically batched samples.

Comments on this clonotype: Its specificity is not known.

Sequencing libraries made from TCR beta cDNA carried unique molecular identifiers. The authors obtained roughly 0.5 million cDNA molecules from roughly 1.1 to 9.2 million T cells. TCRdb re-derived calls from the PCR reads in MiXCR, one entry per CDR3 protein. The sample lists about 800,000 distinct CDR3 sequences; roughly 27% were seen once. Sequencing was done on a sample of blood. This TCR came from a girl between 5 and 17 years old with multiple sclerosis. The chain recombines TRBV12-3 or TRBV12-4 with TRBJ1-6; 7 bases line up with TRBD1. This CDR3 is CASSFRDRNSPLHF. The CDR3 DNA is TGTGCCAGCAGTTTCAGGGACAGAAATTCACCCCTCCACTTT.